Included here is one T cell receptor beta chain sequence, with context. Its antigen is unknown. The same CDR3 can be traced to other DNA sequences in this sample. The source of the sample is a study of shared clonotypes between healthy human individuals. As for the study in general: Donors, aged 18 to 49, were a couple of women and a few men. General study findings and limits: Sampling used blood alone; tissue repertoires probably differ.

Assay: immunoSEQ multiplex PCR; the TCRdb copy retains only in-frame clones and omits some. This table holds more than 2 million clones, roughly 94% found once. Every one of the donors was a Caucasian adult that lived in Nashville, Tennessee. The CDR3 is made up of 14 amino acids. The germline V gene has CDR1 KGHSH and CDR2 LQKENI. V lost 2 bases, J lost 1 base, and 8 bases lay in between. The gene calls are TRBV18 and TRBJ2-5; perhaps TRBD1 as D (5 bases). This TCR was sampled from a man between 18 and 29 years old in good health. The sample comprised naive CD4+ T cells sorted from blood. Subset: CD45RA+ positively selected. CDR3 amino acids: CASSPGRAQETQYF. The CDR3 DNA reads TGTGCCAGCTCACCAGGCAGGGCCCAAGAGACCCAGTACTTC.